The TCR beta chain described here comes from a study of blood T cell repertoires in COVID-19. Study-wide background: Samples came from the United States, Italy and Spain, spanning acute and convalescent COVID-19. Sample material is recorded as cDNA or gDNA derived from T cells, B-cell-depleted T cells, or PBMCs.

In the source study's methods: Nucleated cell number was recorded as an estimate derived from reference gene primer amplification. Generated by immunoSEQ multiplex PCR, the TCRdb table keeps only in-frame clones and is missing some. For V, J and clone size, that table is used; D and trimming come from the DNA. The sample has approximately 190,000 clones, about 85% seen once; the top ten hold about 22%. Trimming pared 4 bases from V and 0 bases from J, leaving 7 bases between. CDR1 and CDR2 from the germline V gene are MNHEY and SMNVEV (reference sequence). CDR3 size: 14 residues. The J gene is TRBJ1-3, the V gene TRBV27, with D perhaps matching TRBD1 (5 bases). The sequenced sample was peripheral blood. The clonotype originates from a man in his fifties or sixties with active or convalescent COVID-19. CDR3 sequence: CASSSRDSGNTIYF. The CDR3 DNA is TGTGCCAGCAGTTCCAGGGACTCTGGAAACACCATATATTTT.